This T cell receptor (beta chain) was captured in a study of cytomegalovirus exposure and HLA in healthy donors. Primers: 60 Vbeta forward and 13 Jbeta reverse. Sequenced by immunoSEQ multiplex PCR; TCRdb stores in-frame clones only, minus some. The profile shows 180,000 or so clones, about 77% of them singletons. Study results and limitations: Equally common other TCR beta chains were less clonally expanded than HLA-associated ones, a later analysis found. Reports described diagnosis of cytomegalovirus status by the classifier as highly specific and sensitive.

Trimming removed 3 bases from V and 6 bases from J; junction bases left unmatched: 9. This CDR3 is built from 16 residues. The germline gives CDR1 SEHNR, CDR2 FQNEAQ (reference sequence). On this clone: Its matching antigen is unknown.

The receptor's source is a female donor in good health and CMV-seronegative. The genes are TRBV7-9 and TRBJ2-1; 9 bases line up with TRBD2. The sequencing sample was made of PBMCs. The CDR3 is CASSFPGVAGANEQFF. CDR3 in DNA: TGTGCCAGCAGCTTTCCCGGAGTAGCGGGGGCCAATGAGCAGTTCTTC. Supplemented by reference TRBV7-9 and TRBJ2-1, the full variable domain reads DTGVSQNPRHKITKRGQNVTFRCDPISEHNRLYWYRQTLGQGPEFLTYFQNEAQLEKSRLLSDRFSAERPKGSFSTLEIQRTEQGDSAMYLCASSFPGVAGANEQFFGPGTRLTVL.